One sample yielded the 25 T cell receptor beta chains listed below, sequenced in a study of regulatory T cells in long-lasting Graves disease. Sample time point: newly diagnosed GD, antithyroid drugs for less than 3 months. The TCR library was made from RNA that had been extracted from PBMCs in TRIzol. Sequencing libraries for TCR beta were prepared with iRepertoire HTBI primers and Arm-PCR of CDR3 regions. TCRdb re-called the multiplex PCR reads through MiXCR, storing one row per CDR3 protein. Of some 340,000 distinct CDR3 sequences in the sample, approximately 10% were seen once. These data were likewise used in another study, on T cells in Graves' hyperthyroidism and ophthalmopathy.

The specimen comprised peripheral blood mononuclear cells (PBMCs), sampled at new diagnosis, from a patient treated with antithyroid drugs. The receptor source for this set is a woman between 18 and 29 years old with Graves disease.

This clonotype has ten or more counts. The chain couples TRBV7-9 to TRBJ2-7; 7 bases align to TRBD1. The CDR3 has 13 amino acids. V gave up 6 bases and J gave up 2 bases; unmatched junction bases: 4. The germline gives CDR1 SEHNR, CDR2 FQNEAQ (reference sequence). CDR3 nucleotide sequence: TGTGCCAGCAGATCGGGGACAGCCTACGAGCAGTACTTC. It encodes CASRSGTAYEQYF.

In its sample, this clonotype was seen a few times. The chain has TRBV29-1 and TRBJ1-1; unclear D gene. This CDR3 comprises 10 residues. CDR1 and CDR2 from the germline V gene are SQVTM and ANQGSEA. Between the trimmed V and J ends, which lost 4 bases and 11 bases, there was a span of 11 bases. In DNA, the CDR3 is TGCAGCGTTGTAGAGGTACGGGCTTTCTTT. Protein sequence: CSVVEVRAFF.

This clonotype was picked up many times. The chain uses TRBV2 and TRBJ2-5, with 9 bases fitting TRBD1. Germline V gene data show CDR1 as SNHLY and CDR2 as FYNNEI. V lost 6 bases, J lost 5 bases, and 4 bases stayed unmatched. CDR3 length equals 13 residues. The DNA for the CDR3 is TGTGCCAGCAGGGGACAGGGTAGGGAGACCCAGTACTTC. Translating gives CASRGQGRETQYF.

This clonotype was observed a handful of times. The gene calls are TRBV4-1 and TRBJ2-1; TRBD2 matches 9 bases. Germline CDR1 is MGHRA and CDR2 is YSYEKL. The CDR3 loop spans 16 amino acids. Trimming removed 0 bases from V and 7 bases from J; junction bases left unmatched: 7. For the CDR3, the DNA is TGCGCCAGCAGCCAAGATTACCTAGCGGGGTATAATGAGCAGTTCTTC. This sequence encodes CASSQDYLAGYNEQFF.

In regard to this clonotype: This may be a read error, as it is one base from a much larger clone. The chain joins TRBV27 to TRBJ2-7; D is ambiguous. The CDR3 totals 15 residues. The germline CDR1 and CDR2 sequences are MNHEY and SMNVEV (reference sequence). As DNA, the CDR3 is TGTGCCAGCAGTTTATCGCCGGACGGATCCTACGGGCAGTACTTC. This translates into CASSLSPDGSYGQYF.

This clonotype was observed many times. The chain joins TRBV27 to TRBJ1-2, with D unclear. Germline V gene lookup returns CDR1 MNHEY and CDR2 SMNVEV (reference sequence). V lost 0 bases and J 7 bases, leaving 18 bases between the germline ends. The CDR3 totals 16 residues. As DNA, the CDR3 is TGTGCCAGCAGTTTATCTCGGGCGAAACCCGGTGCTGGCTACACCTTC. Protein product: CASSLSRAKPGAGYTF.

This clonotype was observed a few times. The gene calls are TRBV5-6 and TRBJ2-7; 9 nucleotides line up with TRBD2. Germline CDR1 and CDR2: SGHDT and YYEEEE. The V and J ends lost 3 bases and 2 bases, in that order; junction bases with no gene match: 9. This CDR3 has 16 residues. The CDR3 loop reads CASSYLAGAQTYEQYF. As DNA, the CDR3 is TGTGCCAGCAGCTATTTAGCGGGAGCCCAAACCTACGAGCAGTACTTC.

This clonotype turned up a few times. V usage is TRBV9 and J usage is TRBJ1-3, with D unresolved. The CDR3 runs to 16 residues. V dropped 3 bases and J dropped 0 bases, with 13 bases sitting between them. CDR1 and CDR2 (germline): SGDLS, YYNGEE. The CDR3 nucleotides read TGTGCCAGCAGCGCCTTCCCGGATTACTCTGGAAACACCATATATTTT. It specifies CASSAFPDYSGNTIYF.

Ten or more counts support this clonotype. The chain combines TRBV6-1 with TRBJ1-4, with unresolved D. CDR1 and CDR2 (germline): MNHNS, SASEGT. This CDR3 region has 14 residues. The ends were cut back, 5 bases at V and 4 bases at J, with 11 bases in the middle. CDR3 amino acids: CASSTEDGNEKLFF. CDR3 in DNA: TGTGCCAGCAGTACGGAGGATGGTAATGAAAAACTGTTTTTT.

The rearrangement links TRBV20-1 to TRBJ1-4, with 10 bases matching TRBD1. V was pared by 0 bases and J by 10 bases, with 14 bases of the junction left unmatched. The V gene's germline CDR1 is DFQATT and CDR2 SNEGSKA (reference sequence). This CDR3 region has 17 residues. The CDR3 region is CSARDWKTGQGKGKLFF. For the CDR3, the DNA is TGCAGTGCTAGAGATTGGAAAACGGGACAGGGGAAGGGAAAACTGTTTTTT.

The chain employs TRBV7-6 and TRBJ1-2; 8 positions agree with TRBD1. Trimming cost V 0 bases and J 1 base; bases outside gene matches: 10. Germline V gene lookup returns CDR1 SGHVS and CDR2 FNYEAQ. The CDR3 length is 18 residues. In DNA form, the CDR3 reads TGTGCCAGCAGCTTAGCGAAGACAGGGGCCCCGGGTAACTATGGCTACACCTTC. Protein product: CASSLAKTGAPGNYGYTF.

A note on this clonotype: A much larger clone lies one base from this, so it may be a read error. CDR3 coding DNA: TGTGTCAGCAGCGCCTACCGGGACAGTGGAGACAATGAGCAGTTCTTC. Translated, it gives CVSSAYRDSGDNEQFF. The chain links TRBV7-3 to TRBJ2-1, with 7 bases that match TRBD1. Germline assignment: CDR1 SGHTA and CDR2 FQGTGA. The CDR3 is made up of 16 amino acids.

This clonotype was seen repeatedly, ten times or more. This rearrangement joins TRBV10-3 to TRBJ1-5; D is uncertain. The CDR3 covers 14 residues. The germline CDR1 and CDR2 sequences are ENHRY and SYGVKD. Trimming removed 4 bases from V and 5 bases from J, with 12 bases in between. CDR3 sequence (DNA): TGTGCCATCAGTGGATGGGATACCGATCAGCCCCAGCATTTT. Amino acid sequence: CAISGWDTDQPQHF.

The table lists this clonotype with many counts. This chain uses TRBV3-1 with TRBJ2-7; D possibly matches TRBD1 or TRBD2 (5 bases each). The CDR3 is 16 amino acids. Germline V lookup: CDR1 LGHDT, CDR2 YNNKEL (reference sequence). The ends were cut back, 3 bases at V and 7 bases at J, with 22 bases in the middle. The CDR3 region is CASSHGPGPLREEQYF. The CDR3 DNA reads as TGTGCCAGCAGCCATGGCCCAGGGCCCCTCAGGGAGGAGCAGTACTTC.

This clonotype was seen at least ten times. One end of the junction is discordant with germline, which a read error may explain. This sequence joins TRBV12-3 or TRBV12-4 and TRBJ2-3; maybe TRBD2 (6 bases). This CDR3 region has 10 residues. The CDR3 DNA reads as TGTGCCAGCAGTTTATTCGCTAGCGTTTTT. This gives the protein CASSLFASVF.

The chain couples TRBV6-2 or TRBV6-3 to TRBJ1-2, with D possibly TRBD1 on 5 matching bases. The CDR3 extends over 15 amino acids. V lost 6 bases and J lost 0, with 14 bases in between. The V gene's germline CDR1 is MNHEY and CDR2 SVGEGT. The CDR3 nucleotides are TGTGCCAGCAGCCACTACCTGGGGCCTAACTATGGCTACACCTTC. As protein: CASSHYLGPNYGYTF.

This clonotype showed up many times. CDR3 DNA sequence: TGTGCCAGCAGTTTATCGTGGCTGCGCTACGAGCAGTACTTC. This encodes CASSLSWLRYEQYF. The chain couples TRBV27 to TRBJ2-7; D gene unclear. V lost 0 bases and J 3 bases, leaving 9 bases between the germline ends. Germline V gives CDR1 MNHEY, CDR2 SMNVEV (reference sequence). The CDR3 extends over 14 amino acids.

This clonotype appeared many times. The J gene is TRBJ2-2, the V gene TRBV20-1, with D maybe TRBD1 (6 bases). The V gene lost 0 bases and the J gene lost 4 bases, with 15 bases spanning the gap. Germline V gene lookup returns CDR1 DFQATT and CDR2 SNEGSKA (reference sequence). This CDR3 contains 16 residues. The CDR3 sequence: CSARDSLDRITGELFF. The CDR3 DNA sequence: TGCAGTGCTAGAGATTCTCTGGACAGAATCACCGGGGAGCTGTTTTTT.

Many counts were recorded for this clonotype. The V and J genes are TRBV7-9 and TRBJ2-1, with 7 bases fitting TRBD2. Germline-derived CDR1 and CDR2 are SEHNR and FQNEAQ (reference sequence). V trimming: 2 bases; J trimming: 10 bases; junction bases outside the gene matches: 2. The CDR3 totals 12 residues. Here the CDR3 reads CASSLRRGEQFF. The CDR3 DNA reads TGTGCCAGCAGCTTAAGGCGGGGGGAGCAGTTCTTC.

In the case of this clonotype: A much larger clone lies one base from this, so it may be a read error. V gene TRBV20-1 combines with J gene TRBJ2-7; possibly TRBD1 or TRBD2 for D (5 bases each). Trimming pared 3 bases from V and 8 bases from J, leaving 17 bases between. The CDR3 runs to 13 residues. In germline, CDR1 is DFQATT, CDR2 SNEGSKA (reference sequence). The CDR3 region is CSASRGPLRKQYV. The DNA for the CDR3 is TGCAGTGCTAGTCGGGGCCCTTTACGGAAGCAGTACGTC.

With regard to this clonotype: At one end, the junction sequence differs from germline, possibly due to a read error. This chain uses TRBV12-3 or TRBV12-4 with TRBJ1-5; a possible D gene is TRBD1 (6 bases). This CDR3 has 13 amino acids. The CDR3 DNA reads TGTGCGAGCAGTTTGGGGGCAAAGGAGCCCCAGCATTTT. This translates into CASSLGAKEPQHF.

This chain connects TRBV6-1 to TRBJ1-2, with 7 nucleotides matching TRBD1. Trimming at V came to 6 bases and at J to 5 bases, leaving 9 bases not matched to a gene. Germline V gene sequence: CDR1 MNHNS, CDR2 SASEGT. CDR3 size: 14 residues. The CDR3 region is CASRETRDSYGYTF. The CDR3 DNA follows: TGTGCCAGCAGAGAAACCCGGGACAGTTATGGCTACACCTTC.

This sequence joins TRBV10-1 and TRBJ2-5; no firm D call. The CDR3 is 13 residues long. The ends were cut back, 4 bases at V and 5 bases at J, with 11 bases in the middle. CDR1 and CDR2 from the germline V gene are WNHNN and SYGVQD (reference sequence). The CDR3 coding sequence is TGCGCCAGCAGTGGAGGCGTACCGGAGACCCAGTACTTC. It is translated as CASSGGVPETQYF.

This clonotype has more than one count but fewer than ten. The chain employs TRBV5-6 and TRBJ2-1; D may correspond to TRBD1 or TRBD2 (5 bases each). Germline lookup yields CDR1 SGHDT and CDR2 YYEEEE. Trimming removed 0 bases at V and 1 base at J, with 14 bases between. The CDR3 length is 17 residues. CDR3: CASSLVPWGSSYNEQFF. The CDR3 bases are TGTGCCAGCAGCTTGGTGCCATGGGGGAGTTCCTACAATGAGCAGTTCTTC.

This clonotype has at least ten counts. The V gene is TRBV30, the J gene TRBJ1-5; TRBD1 might be the D (5 bases). The CDR3 runs 12 residues. V was trimmed by 8 bases and J by 3 bases, leaving 11 bases between them. CDR1 GTSNPN and CDR2 SVGIG come from the germline V gene (reference sequence). The CDR3 is CATGQNNQPQHF. The CDR3 DNA reads TGTGCCACGGGGCAGAACAATCAGCCCCAGCATTTT.